Presented here are 23 T cell receptor beta chains from one specimen sequenced in a study of PD-1 blockade in classical Hodgkin lymphoma. All the patients suffered relapse after autologous stem cell transplantation, and brentuximab vedotin exposure differed. Data came from immunoSEQ multiplex PCR; TCRdb stores just in-frame clones and leaves some out. The sample has 30,000 to 45,000 clones; 80% to 90% are singletons. The sequenced sample was peripheral blood mononuclear cells (PBMCs), obtained before the second cycle of nivolumab. Receptors were obtained from a human donor with classical Hodgkin lymphoma.

The CDR3 coding sequence is TGTGCCAGCAGCTTAGAGGGGACGTCCTACAATGAGCAGTTCTTC. Amino acid sequence: CASSLEGTSYNEQFF. This chain joins TRBV5-6 and TRBJ2-1; possibly TRBD1 or TRBD2 for D (5 bases each). CDR3 length: 15 residues. Germline V gene sequence: CDR1 SGHDT, CDR2 YYEEEE. V dropped 2 bases and J dropped 1 base, with 10 bases sitting between them.

This clone was counted only a few times. The V and J genes are TRBV5-1 and TRBJ2-1; 13 nucleotides agree with TRBD2. The CDR3 sequence is 17 residues long. Germline trimming cut 0 bases from V and 8 bases from J; bases unmatched to any gene: 8. Per the germline V gene, CDR1 is SGHRS and CDR2 is YFSETQ. The CDR3 loop reads CASSLAFGTSGIDEQFF. CDR3 nucleotide sequence: TGCGCCAGCAGCTTGGCCTTCGGGACTAGCGGGATAGATGAGCAGTTCTTC.

The V gene is TRBV5-3, the J gene TRBJ1-2, with a possible D match to TRBD1 (6 bases). TRBV5-3 is reported as an ORF; its role is uncertain. CDR3 length: 14 residues. V lost 5 bases and J lost 4, with 15 bases in between. The CDR3 here is CARRGARVPYGYTF. The CDR3 nucleotides are TGTGCCAGAAGGGGGGCAAGGGTTCCCTATGGCTACACCTTC.

V gene TRBV9 combines with J gene TRBJ1-1, with D possibly being TRBD1 (6 bases). This CDR3 contains 14 residues. Germline V gene sequence: CDR1 SGDLS, CDR2 YYNGEE. The germline V and J ends were trimmed by 4 bases and 4 bases, with 14 bases remaining between them. CDR3 region: CASSPGAGATEAFF. CDR3 bases: TGTGCCAGCAGCCCGGGTGCAGGGGCCACTGAAGCTTTCTTT.

The chain combines TRBV10-3 with TRBJ2-7; 13 bases align to TRBD2. The CDR3 is 14 amino acids. Germline V CDR1 and CDR2: ENHRY, SYGVKD. With V trimmed by 6 bases and J by 7 bases, 6 bases remained unmatched. The CDR3 is CAIRWTSGSGEQYF. CDR3 nucleotide sequence: TGTGCCATCAGGTGGACTAGCGGGAGCGGAGAGCAGTACTTC.

The rearrangement uses TRBV30 and TRBJ2-1; D gene uncertain. The CDR3 covers 16 residues. CDR1 and CDR2 (germline): GTSNPN, SVGIG (reference sequence). V shed 2 bases and J shed 5 bases, with 19 bases lying between them. The CDR3, as DNA: TGTGCCTGGAGTTGGTTTGGCTCTGGTACGGACAATGAGCAGTTCTTC. Translating it yields CAWSWFGSGTDNEQFF. Complete variable domain (other parts from reference TRBV30 and TRBJ2-1): SQTIHQWPATLVQPVGSPLSLECTVEGTSNPNLYWYRQAAGRGLQLLFYSVGIGQISSEVPQNLSASRPQDRQFILSSKKLLLSDSGFYLCAWSWFGSGTDNEQFFGPGTRLTVL.

In its sample, this clone ranks as medium-sized (0.01 to 0.1%). The rearrangement uses TRBV19 and TRBJ1-1; D is unresolved. CDR1 is LNHDA and CDR2 is SQIVND in the germline V gene (reference sequence). The V and J ends lost 3 bases and 1 base respectively, with 6 bases between them. The CDR3 extends over 13 amino acids. The CDR3 coding sequence is TGTGCCAGTAGTATTACAGCGAACACTGAAGCTTTCTTT. As protein: CASSITANTEAFF.

The CDR3 region has the DNA TGTGCCAGCTCCCGGGAAGCTAGCGGGAGTAATACGCAGTATTTT. Translating it yields CASSREASGSNTQYF. The rearrangement joins TRBV6-5 to TRBJ2-3; 10 positions agree with TRBD2. Germline V lookup: CDR1 MNHEY, CDR2 SVGAGI. The junction had 12 bases not matched to a gene; V was cut back by 8 bases and J by 7 bases. The CDR3 runs 15 residues.

By sample share, this clone is large. The J gene is TRBJ2-5, the V gene TRBV15; D is uncertain. This CDR3 is 13 amino acids long. Trimming cost V 4 bases and J 5 bases, with 11 bases left between them. Germline-derived CDR1 and CDR2 are LNHNV and YYDKDF (reference sequence). CDR3 region: CATSTVAGETQYF. CDR3 nucleotide sequence: TGTGCCACCAGCACTGTAGCCGGGGAGACCCAGTACTTC.

The chain couples TRBV28 to TRBJ1-1; perhaps TRBD1 as D (5 bases). Between the trimmed V and J ends, which lost 6 bases and 4 bases, there was a span of 18 bases. The CDR3 is made up of 15 amino acids. Germline assignment: CDR1 MDHEN and CDR2 SYDVKM. Here the CDR3 DNA reads TGTGCCAGCAGCCCTCTCAGGGTAGGAGCCACTGAAGCTTTCTTT. Protein sequence: CASSPLRVGATEAFF.

The chain carries TRBV29-1 and TRBJ1-2; D may be TRBD1 (6 bases). V lost 0 bases to trimming and J lost 6 bases, with 11 bases between them. Germline V gene sequence: CDR1 SQVTM, CDR2 ANQGSEA. The CDR3 totals 13 residues. CDR3 sequence: CSVEEGGPNGYTF. The CDR3 DNA follows: TGCAGCGTTGAAGAGGGGGGGCCCAATGGCTACACCTTC.

This chain uses TRBV5-1 with TRBJ2-3, with 10 nucleotides matching TRBD1. The germline CDR1 and CDR2 sequences are SGHRS and YFSETQ. CDR3 length: 14 residues. Trimming cost V 4 bases and J 5 bases; bases outside gene matches: 4. DNA for the CDR3: TGCGCCAGCAGCCAACGGACAGGGGGAGATACGCAGTATTTT. Its protein is CASSQRTGGDTQYF.

The chain employs TRBV10-3 and TRBJ2-6; unclear D gene. V dropped 7 bases and J dropped 3 bases, with 7 bases sitting between them. Looked up from germline, CDR1 is ENHRY and CDR2 is SYGVKD. The CDR3 totals 13 residues. CDR3 DNA sequence: TGTGCCATCACTGGAGATGGGGCCAACGTCCTGACTTTC. Its translation is CAITGDGANVLTF.

This clone was seen just once. The chain uses TRBV11-3 and TRBJ2-7; 11 positions match TRBD2. The CDR3 length is 16 residues. After removal of 1 base from V and 0 bases from J, the junction contained 2 bases not matched to a gene. Germline values: CDR1 SGHNT, CDR2 YENEEA. The CDR3 sequence is CASSLGGLADSYEQYF. DNA of the CDR3: TGTGCCAGCAGCTTAGGGGGACTAGCGGACTCCTACGAGCAGTACTTC.

This chain connects TRBV9 to TRBJ2-7, with D possibly being TRBD1 (6 bases). Trimming removed 3 bases from V and 7 bases from J, with 11 bases in between. Germline V gene data show CDR1 as SGDLS and CDR2 as YYNGEE. The length of the CDR3 is 12 residues. CDR3 sequence (DNA): TGTGCCAGCAGCGACAGGGTGGGGGAGCAGTACTTC. Its translation: CASSDRVGEQYF.

As to this clone: A read error may account for a junction end that differs from germline. V usage is TRBV27 and J usage is TRBJ2-5, with D hard to call. The CDR3 runs 11 residues. Germline-derived CDR1 and CDR2 are MNHEY and SMNVEV (reference sequence). The CDR3 sequence: CASSLSGTQYF. Written as DNA, the CDR3 is TGTGCCAGCAGTCTATCCGGGACCCAGTACTTC.

Here the CDR3 reads CAWTRVNEQFF. The CDR3 region has the DNA TGTGCCTGGACTCGGGTCAATGAGCAGTTCTTC. The chain recombines TRBV30 with TRBJ2-1; D call uncertain. The germline V gene has CDR1 GTSNPN and CDR2 SVGIG (reference sequence). With 4 bases removed from V and 6 bases from J, the gap between germline ends came to 7 bases. CDR3 length: 11 amino acids.

This chain links TRBV2 with TRBJ2-5, with a weak D call TRBD2 (6 bases). V was clipped by 5 bases and J by 4 bases, with 17 bases between them. The germline CDR1 and CDR2 sequences are SNHLY and FYNNEI. There are 15 residues in the CDR3. The CDR3 reads CASSLIWTKGETQYF. As DNA, the CDR3 is TGTGCCAGCAGTTTAATTTGGACTAAAGGAGAGACCCAGTACTTC.

The rearrangement joins TRBV4-1 to TRBJ2-7, with 8 positions matching TRBD2. Germline-derived CDR1 and CDR2 are MGHRA and YSYEKL. The CDR3 has 16 amino acids. The J segment lost 4 bases and the V segment lost 2 bases, leaving 10 bases of the junction unmatched. CDR3 sequence reads: CASSQHPGGPRYEQYF. The CDR3 DNA follows: TGCGCCAGCAGCCAACACCCGGGAGGGCCTAGGTACGAGCAGTACTTC.

The J gene is TRBJ2-1, the V gene TRBV4-1; D uncertain. With 3 bases removed from V and 6 bases from J, the gap between germline ends came to 9 bases. Germline V gene sequence: CDR1 MGHRA, CDR2 YSYEKL. The CDR3 covers 13 residues. CDR3 sequence (DNA): TGCGCCAGCAGCCACTATCAAAGCAATGAGCAGTTCTTC. It encodes CASSHYQSNEQFF.

The gene calls are TRBV5-1 and TRBJ2-5; D not certain. The germline V and J ends were trimmed by 4 bases and 0 bases, with 16 bases remaining between them. Germline values: CDR1 SGHRS, CDR2 YFSETQ. The CDR3 contains 16 residues. The CDR3 here is CASSGSSSLYQETQYF. The CDR3 nucleotides are TGCGCCAGCAGCGGGTCATCCTCGTTGTACCAAGAGACCCAGTACTTC.

The table lists this clone with a count of one. The genes are TRBV28 and TRBJ2-1; no clear D gene. The V gene lost 6 bases and the J gene lost 10 bases, with 19 bases spanning the gap. The CDR3 totals 14 residues. Germline V lookup: CDR1 MDHEN, CDR2 SYDVKM. CDR3 sequence reads: CASSPLGWTEEQFF. CDR3 nucleotides: TGTGCCAGCAGCCCACTCGGGTGGACGGAGGAGCAGTTCTTC.

The chain couples TRBV27 to TRBJ2-3, with D perhaps TRBD1 (5 bases). The V gene lost 3 bases and the J gene lost 3 bases, with 13 bases spanning the gap. Germline V CDR1 and CDR2: MNHEY, SMNVEV (reference sequence). This CDR3 has 15 residues. The CDR3 DNA sequence: TGTGCCAGCAGTTTTGGACGCAGACAGACAGATACGCAGTATTTT. It encodes CASSFGRRQTDTQYF.